This T cell receptor (beta chain) comes out of a study of T cells of healthy individuals. TCRdb processed the 5' RACE reads anew with MiXCR; each CDR3 protein has one entry. The sample records more than 85,000 distinct CDR3 sequences, 17% being singletons. CDR3 length: 19 residues. Germline CDR1 reads MDHEN; CDR2 reads SYDVKM. V lost 8 bases and J lost 0, with 23 bases in between. The sequence was collected from a human donor in good health. The gene calls are TRBV28 and TRBJ1-6, with a tentative D call TRBD1 (6 bases). This chain's CDR3 is CASLGRDTRRSSYNSPLHF. The CDR3, as DNA: TGTGCCAGCTTGGGCCGGGACACCCGAAGAAGCTCCTATAATTCACCCCTCCACTTT.